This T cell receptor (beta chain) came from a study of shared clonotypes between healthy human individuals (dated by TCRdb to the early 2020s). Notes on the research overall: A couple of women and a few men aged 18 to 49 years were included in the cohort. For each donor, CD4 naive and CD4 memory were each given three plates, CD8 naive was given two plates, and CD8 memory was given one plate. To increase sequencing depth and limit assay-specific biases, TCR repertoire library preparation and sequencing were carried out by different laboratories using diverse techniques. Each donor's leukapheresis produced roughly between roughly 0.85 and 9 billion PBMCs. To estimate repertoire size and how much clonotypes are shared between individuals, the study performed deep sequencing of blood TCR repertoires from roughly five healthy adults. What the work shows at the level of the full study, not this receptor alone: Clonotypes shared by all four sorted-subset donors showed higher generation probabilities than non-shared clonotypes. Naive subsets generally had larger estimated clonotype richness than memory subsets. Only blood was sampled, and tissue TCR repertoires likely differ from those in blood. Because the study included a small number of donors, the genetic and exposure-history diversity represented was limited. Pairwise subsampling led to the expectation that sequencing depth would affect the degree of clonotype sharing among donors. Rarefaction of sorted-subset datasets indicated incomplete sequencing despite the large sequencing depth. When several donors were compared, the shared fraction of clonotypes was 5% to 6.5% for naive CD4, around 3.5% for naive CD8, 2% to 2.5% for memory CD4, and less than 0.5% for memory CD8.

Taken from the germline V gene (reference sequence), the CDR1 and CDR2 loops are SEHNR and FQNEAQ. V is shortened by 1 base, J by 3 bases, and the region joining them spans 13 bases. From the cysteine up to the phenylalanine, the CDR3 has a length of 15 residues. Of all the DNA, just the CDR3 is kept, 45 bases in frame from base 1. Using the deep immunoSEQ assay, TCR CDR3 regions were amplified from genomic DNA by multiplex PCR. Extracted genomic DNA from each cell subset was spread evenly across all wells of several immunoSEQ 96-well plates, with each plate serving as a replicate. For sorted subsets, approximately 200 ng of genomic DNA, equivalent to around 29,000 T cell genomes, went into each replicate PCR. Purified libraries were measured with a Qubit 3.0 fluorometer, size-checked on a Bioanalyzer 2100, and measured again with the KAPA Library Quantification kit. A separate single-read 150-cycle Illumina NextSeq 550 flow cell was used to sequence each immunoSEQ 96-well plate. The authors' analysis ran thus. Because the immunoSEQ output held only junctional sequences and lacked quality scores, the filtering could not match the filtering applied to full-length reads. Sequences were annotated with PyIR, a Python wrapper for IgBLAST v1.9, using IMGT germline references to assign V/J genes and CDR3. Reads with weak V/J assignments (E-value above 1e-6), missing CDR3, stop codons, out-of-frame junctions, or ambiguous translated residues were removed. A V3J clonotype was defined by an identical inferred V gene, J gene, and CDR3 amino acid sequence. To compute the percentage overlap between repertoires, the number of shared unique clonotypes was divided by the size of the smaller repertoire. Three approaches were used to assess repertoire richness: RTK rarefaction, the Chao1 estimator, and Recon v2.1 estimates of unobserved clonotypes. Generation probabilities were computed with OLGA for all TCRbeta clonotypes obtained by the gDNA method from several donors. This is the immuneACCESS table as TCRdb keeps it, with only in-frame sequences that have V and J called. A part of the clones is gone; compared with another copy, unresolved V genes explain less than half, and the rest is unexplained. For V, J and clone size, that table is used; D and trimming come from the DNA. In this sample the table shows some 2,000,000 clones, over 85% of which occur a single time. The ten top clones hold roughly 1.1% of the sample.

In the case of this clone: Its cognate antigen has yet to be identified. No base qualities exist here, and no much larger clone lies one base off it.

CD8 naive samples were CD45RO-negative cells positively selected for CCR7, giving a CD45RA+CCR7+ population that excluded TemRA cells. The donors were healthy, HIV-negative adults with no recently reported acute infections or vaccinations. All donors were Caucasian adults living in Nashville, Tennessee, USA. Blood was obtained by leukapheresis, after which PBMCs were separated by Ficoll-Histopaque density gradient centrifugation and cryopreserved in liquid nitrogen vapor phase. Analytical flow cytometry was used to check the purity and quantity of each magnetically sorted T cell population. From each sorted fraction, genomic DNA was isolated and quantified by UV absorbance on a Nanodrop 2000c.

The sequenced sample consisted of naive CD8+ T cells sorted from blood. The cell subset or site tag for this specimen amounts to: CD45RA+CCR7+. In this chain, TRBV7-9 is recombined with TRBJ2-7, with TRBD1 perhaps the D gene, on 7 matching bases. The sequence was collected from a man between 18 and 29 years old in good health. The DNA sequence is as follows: TGTGCCAGCAGCTTAGTCCCAGGGGGGAACTACGAGCAGTACTTC. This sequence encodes CASSLVPGGNYEQYF.